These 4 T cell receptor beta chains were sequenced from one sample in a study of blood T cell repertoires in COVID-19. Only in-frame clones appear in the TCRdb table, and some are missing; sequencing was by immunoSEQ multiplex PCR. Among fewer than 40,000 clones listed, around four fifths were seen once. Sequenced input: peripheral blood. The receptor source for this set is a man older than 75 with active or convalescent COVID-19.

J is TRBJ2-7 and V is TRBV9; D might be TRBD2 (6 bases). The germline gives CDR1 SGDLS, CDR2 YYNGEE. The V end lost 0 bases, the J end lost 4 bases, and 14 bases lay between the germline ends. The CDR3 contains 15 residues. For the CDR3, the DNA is TGTGCCAGCAGCGTAGCCCCCGGGGACTGGTACGAGCAGTACTTC. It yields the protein CASSVAPGDWYEQYF.

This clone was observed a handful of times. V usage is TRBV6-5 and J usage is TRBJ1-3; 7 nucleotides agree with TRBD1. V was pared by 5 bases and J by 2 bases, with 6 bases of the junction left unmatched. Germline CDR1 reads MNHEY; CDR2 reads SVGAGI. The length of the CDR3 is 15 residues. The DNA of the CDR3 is TGTGCCAGCAGTCGAGAGAGGGGGCCTGGAAACACCATATATTTT. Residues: CASSRERGPGNTIYF.

The CDR3: CASSSYYEQYF. In DNA, the CDR3 is TGTGCCAGCAGCTCCTACTACGAGCAGTACTTC. This rearrangement joins TRBV7-6 to TRBJ2-7, with D uncertain. The CDR3 runs to 11 residues. Germline V CDR1 and CDR2: SGHVS, FNYEAQ. Trimming removed 4 bases at V and 3 bases at J, with 4 bases between.

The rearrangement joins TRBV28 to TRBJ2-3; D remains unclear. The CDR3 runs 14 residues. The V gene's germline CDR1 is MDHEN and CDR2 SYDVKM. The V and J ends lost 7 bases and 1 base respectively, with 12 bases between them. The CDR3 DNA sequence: TGTGCCAGCAAGCCTCCCTATCGCACAGATACGCAGTATTTT. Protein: CASKPPYRTDTQYF.